This TCR beta chain was obtained from a study of regulatory T cells in long-lasting Graves disease listed by TCRdb under 2021. Describing the broader study: Persistent Graves' disease was defined as antithyroid drug treatment for over 5 years with persistently positive TSH receptor autoantibodies. In the clinical cohort, patients with persistent Graves' disease had used antithyroid drugs for an average of about 9.3 years. The study was conducted in China and was registered as a clinical trial. Patients with persistent Graves' disease were compared with patients with newly diagnosed Graves' disease using TCR sequencing and RNA sequencing of peripheral blood. A total of about 33 samples underwent TCR sequencing: approximately 13 from persistent and around 20 from newly diagnosed Graves' disease patients.

Sample time point, as interpreted from the label and publication: persistent/refractory GD, antithyroid drugs over 5 years with positive TRAb. RNA was extracted from PBMCs in TRIzol for both TCR sequencing and RNA sequencing. The diagnosis of Graves' disease was made according to American Thyroid Association guidelines. The patients came from an endocrinology department in Xi'an, China. Each patient gave approximately 10 milliliters of peripheral blood, collected in an EDTA anticoagulant tube. Ficoll Paque Plus density gradient separation was used to isolate PBMCs, and no additional T cell sorting was done. An Agilent 2100 Bioanalyzer and agarose gel were used to assess RNA quality, and a NanoDrop 2000 was used to measure RNA concentration. This clonotype was seen once. Its antigen remains unidentified. Within one base of it there is no much larger clone, and no base qualities were kept. A lone read gives weak evidence.

Here V drops 8 bases and J drops 3 bases, and the junction holds 17 bases not matched to any gene. Looking up the germline V gene yields CDR1 MDHEN and CDR2 SYDVKM. The CDR3 covers 19 residues, taking in both the cysteine and the phenylalanine. Just the 57-base CDR3 DNA is kept, in frame starting at base 1. Beyond this particular receptor, the publication reports: A larger number of public clonotypes was shared among persistent patients (approximately 3,000) than among newly diagnosed patients (about 990). TRBV28, TRBJ1-2 and TRBJ2-5 were preferentially used in persistent disease, while TRBV20-1 and TRBJ2-1 were favored in newly diagnosed disease. Because the primary lesion, thyroid tissue, could not be accessed, the study looked at peripheral blood alone. Sequencing and analysis were limited to the TCR beta chain. Persistent Graves' disease patients showed lower TCR Shannon entropy and fewer highly expanded clones than newly diagnosed patients, suggesting clonal expansion. As a limitation, the authors acknowledged that the small sample size may reduce accuracy.

The library was built by means of multiplex PCR. The sequencer was an Illumina HiSeq 4000. To build TCR beta libraries, CDR3 regions were amplified by Arm-PCR using iRepertoire HTBI primers. Gel purification was performed on PCR products prior to sequencing. Per the source publication's procedure: A total of under 80 TRBV and approximately 13 TRBJ segments were identified across samples and were used for gene usage analysis of CDR3 amino acid clonotypes. Filtered high-quality paired reads were merged into contigs using COPE and FqMerger. Contigs were aligned with BLAST to IMGT TRBV, TRBD and TRBJ reference genes, and CDR3 was defined per IMGT. Any clonotype with a frequency above 0.1% was classified as a highly expanded clone. Repertoire diversity was measured by Shannon entropy, and V-J evenness by the Gini coefficient. A clonotype was considered public if more than one individual shared it. TCRdb reprocessing: public reads trimmed at Q25 with fastp, clones called with MiXCR, in-frame beta chains kept. Entries are consolidated by CDR3 protein sequence, retaining the most common genes and DNA. TCRdb's processing, not the authors' own work, is the source of the V and J calls. This sample is represented by fewer than 600,000 distinct CDR3 sequences; approximately 23% of them were singletons. Together, the top ten hold 10% to 15% of the sample.

The sequence joins TRBV28 to TRBJ2-6, and 9 junctional nucleotides match TRBD2. The source of this sequence is a female donor with Graves disease. The material sequenced was peripheral blood mononuclear cells (PBMCs), taken when the disease was refractory, from a patient treated with antithyroid drugs. The base sequence is TGTGCCAGCCGAACCAAACCGGGACTAGCAGTCTTTGGGGCCAACGTCCTGACTTTC. The resulting protein is CASRTKPGLAVFGANVLTF.